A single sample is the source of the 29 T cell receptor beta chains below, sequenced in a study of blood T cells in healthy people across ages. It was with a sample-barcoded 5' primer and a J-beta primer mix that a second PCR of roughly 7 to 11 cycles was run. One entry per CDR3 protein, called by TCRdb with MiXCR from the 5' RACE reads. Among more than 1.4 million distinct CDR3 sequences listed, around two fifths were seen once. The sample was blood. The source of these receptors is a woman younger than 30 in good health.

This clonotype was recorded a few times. CDR3 DNA: TGTGCCAGCAGACCTCAGGGGGGATTCACAGATACGCAGTATTTT. Translated, it gives CASRPQGGFTDTQYF. This chain uses TRBV7-9 with TRBJ2-3, with TRBD1 as a possible D gene (7 bases). CDR1 SEHNR and CDR2 FQNEAQ come from the germline V gene (reference sequence). V was cut by 6 bases and J by 2 bases, with 15 bases left in between. The CDR3 totals 15 residues.

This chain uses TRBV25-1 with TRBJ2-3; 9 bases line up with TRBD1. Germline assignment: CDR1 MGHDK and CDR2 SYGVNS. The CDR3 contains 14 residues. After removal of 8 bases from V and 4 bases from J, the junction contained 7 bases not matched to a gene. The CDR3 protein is CASGGTGWADTQYF. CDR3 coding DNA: TGTGCCAGCGGCGGGACAGGGTGGGCAGATACGCAGTATTTT.

Here the CDR3 DNA reads TGTGCCAGCAGCTTTACAGTCGAGTCCTACAATGAGCAGTACTTC. Translated: CASSFTVESYNEQYF. This chain uses TRBV7-8 with TRBJ2-1; no reliable D call. The last part of the DNA fits TRBJ2-7 better; the J call may be wrong. This CDR3 has 15 amino acids. CDR1 and CDR2 from the germline V gene are SGHVS and FQNEAQ.

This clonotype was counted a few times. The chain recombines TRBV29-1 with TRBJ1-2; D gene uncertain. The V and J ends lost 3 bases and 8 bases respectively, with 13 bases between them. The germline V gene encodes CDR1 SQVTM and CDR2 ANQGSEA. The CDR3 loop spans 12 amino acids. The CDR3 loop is CSVDGYTTGYTF. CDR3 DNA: TGCAGCGTTGATGGTTATACCACCGGCTACACCTTC.

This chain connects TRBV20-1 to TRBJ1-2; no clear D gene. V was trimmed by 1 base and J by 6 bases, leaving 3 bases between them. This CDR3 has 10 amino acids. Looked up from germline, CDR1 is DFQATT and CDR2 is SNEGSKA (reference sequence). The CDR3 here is CSARANGYTF. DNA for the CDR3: TGCAGTGCTAGAGCAAATGGCTACACCTTC.

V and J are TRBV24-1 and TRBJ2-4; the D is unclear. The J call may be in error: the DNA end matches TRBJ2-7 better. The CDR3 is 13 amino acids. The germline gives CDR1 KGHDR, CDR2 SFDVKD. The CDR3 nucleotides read TGTGCCACCGCCCCTGGGGAAGGGTACGAGCAGTACTTC. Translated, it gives CATAPGEGYEQYF.

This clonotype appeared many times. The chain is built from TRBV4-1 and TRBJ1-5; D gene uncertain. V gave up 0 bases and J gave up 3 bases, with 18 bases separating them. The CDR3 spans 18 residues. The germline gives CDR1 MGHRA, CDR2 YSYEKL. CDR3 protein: CASSQEAAGMRSNQPQHF. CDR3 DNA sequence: TGCGCCAGCAGCCAAGAGGCTGCGGGGATGAGATCCAATCAGCCCCAGCATTTT.

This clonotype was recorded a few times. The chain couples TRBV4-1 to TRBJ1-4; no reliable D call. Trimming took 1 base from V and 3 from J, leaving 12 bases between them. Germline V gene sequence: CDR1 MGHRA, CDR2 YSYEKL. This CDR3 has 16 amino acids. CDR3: CASSQVADVANEKLFF. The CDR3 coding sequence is TGCGCCAGCAGCCAAGTTGCGGACGTCGCTAATGAAAAACTGTTTTTT.

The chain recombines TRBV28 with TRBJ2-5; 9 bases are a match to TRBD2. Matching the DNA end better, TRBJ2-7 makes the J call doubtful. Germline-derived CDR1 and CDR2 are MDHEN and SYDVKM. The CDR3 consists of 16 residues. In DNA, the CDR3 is TGTGCCAGCAGTCTCCTAGCGGGATTGATGGCCAACGAGCAGTACTTC. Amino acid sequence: CASSLLAGLMANEQYF.

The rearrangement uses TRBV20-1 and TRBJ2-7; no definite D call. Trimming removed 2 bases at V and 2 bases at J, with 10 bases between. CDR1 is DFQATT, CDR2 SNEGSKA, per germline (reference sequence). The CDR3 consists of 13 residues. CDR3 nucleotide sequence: TGCAGTGCTAGACGTCAGTCAGCCTACGAGCAGTACTTC. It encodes CSARRQSAYEQYF.

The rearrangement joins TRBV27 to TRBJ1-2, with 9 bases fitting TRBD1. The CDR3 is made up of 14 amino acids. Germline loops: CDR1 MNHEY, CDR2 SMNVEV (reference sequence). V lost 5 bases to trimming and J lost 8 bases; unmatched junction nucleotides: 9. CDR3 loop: CASSGGRQGGGYTF. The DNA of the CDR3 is TGTGCCAGCAGTGGGGGCCGACAGGGGGGAGGCTACACCTTC.

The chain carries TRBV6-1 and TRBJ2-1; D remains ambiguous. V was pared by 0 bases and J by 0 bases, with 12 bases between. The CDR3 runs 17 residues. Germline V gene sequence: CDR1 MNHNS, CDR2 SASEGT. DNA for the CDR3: TGTGCCAGCAGTGAAGCATTAGGTCGCGTCTCCTACAATGAGCAGTTCTTC. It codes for CASSEALGRVSYNEQFF.

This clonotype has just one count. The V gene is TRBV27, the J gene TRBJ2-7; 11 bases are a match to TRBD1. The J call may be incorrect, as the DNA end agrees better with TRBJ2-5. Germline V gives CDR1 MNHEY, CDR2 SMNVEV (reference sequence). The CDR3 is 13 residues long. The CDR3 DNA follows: TGTGCCAGCAGTTGGGGACAGGGGGGGACCCAGTACTTC. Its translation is CASSWGQGGTQYF.

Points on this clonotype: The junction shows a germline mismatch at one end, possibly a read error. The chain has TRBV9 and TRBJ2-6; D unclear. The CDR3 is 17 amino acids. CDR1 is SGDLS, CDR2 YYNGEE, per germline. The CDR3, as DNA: TGTACCAGCAGCGTAGCCCCGGGTCGGTCTGGGGCCAACGTCCTGACTTTC. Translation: CTSSVAPGRSGANVLTF.

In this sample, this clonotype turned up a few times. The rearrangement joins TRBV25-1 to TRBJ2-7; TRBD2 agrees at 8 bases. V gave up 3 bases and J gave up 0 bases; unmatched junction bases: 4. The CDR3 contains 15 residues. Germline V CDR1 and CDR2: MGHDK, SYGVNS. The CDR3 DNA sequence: TGTGCCAGCAGTGATAGCGGGACGGGCTCCTACGAGCAGTACTTC. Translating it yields CASSDSGTGSYEQYF.

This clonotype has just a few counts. Here the CDR3 reads CASSSAGLAGGKDTQYF. The CDR3 DNA sequence: TGTGCCAGCAGCTCGGCGGGACTAGCGGGGGGAAAAGATACGCAGTATTTT. The chain joins TRBV7-6 to TRBJ2-3; TRBD2 agrees at 15 bases. The germline CDR1 and CDR2 sequences are SGHVS and FNYEAQ. J was trimmed by 5 bases and V by 4 bases; bases with no gene match: 7. This CDR3 is built from 17 residues.

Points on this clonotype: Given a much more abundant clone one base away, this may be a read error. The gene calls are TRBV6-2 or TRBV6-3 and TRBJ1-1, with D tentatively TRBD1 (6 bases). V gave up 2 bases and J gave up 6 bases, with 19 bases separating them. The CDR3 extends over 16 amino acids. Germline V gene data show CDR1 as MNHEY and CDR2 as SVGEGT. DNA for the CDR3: TGTGCCAGCAGTTACGTAGCAGGGGAGGGTGACGCTGAAGCTTTCTTT. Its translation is CASSYVAGEGDAEAFF.

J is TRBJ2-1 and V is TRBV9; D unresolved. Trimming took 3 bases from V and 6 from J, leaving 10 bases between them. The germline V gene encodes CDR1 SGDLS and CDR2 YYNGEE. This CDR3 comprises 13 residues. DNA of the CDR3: TGTGCCAGCAGCGCCGACAACTCCAATGAGCAGTTCTTC. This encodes CASSADNSNEQFF. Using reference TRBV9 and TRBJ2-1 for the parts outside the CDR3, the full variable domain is DSGVTQTPKHLITATGQRVTLRCSPRSGDLSVYWYQQSLDQGLQFLIQYYNGEERAKGNILERFSAQQFPDLHSELNLSSLELGDSALYFCASSADNSNEQFFGPGTRLTVL.

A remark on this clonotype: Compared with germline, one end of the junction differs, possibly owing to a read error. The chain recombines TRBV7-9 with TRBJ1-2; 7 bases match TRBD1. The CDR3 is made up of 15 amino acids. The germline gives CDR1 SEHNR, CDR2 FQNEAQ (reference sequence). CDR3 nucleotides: TGTGCCAGTAGCTTATCCGGACAGGACCGCTATGGCTACACCTTC. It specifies CASSLSGQDRYGYTF.

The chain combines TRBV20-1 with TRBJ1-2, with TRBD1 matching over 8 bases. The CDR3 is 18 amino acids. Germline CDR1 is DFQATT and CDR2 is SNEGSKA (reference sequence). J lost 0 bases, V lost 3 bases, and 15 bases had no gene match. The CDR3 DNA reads TGCAGTGCTAGTGGATTGAAGGACAGGGCCCCAGCTAACTATGGCTACACCTTC. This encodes CSASGLKDRAPANYGYTF.

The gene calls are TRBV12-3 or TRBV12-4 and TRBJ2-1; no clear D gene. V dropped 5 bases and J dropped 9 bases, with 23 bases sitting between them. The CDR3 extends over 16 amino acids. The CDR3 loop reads CASSPPLRGVSGEQFF. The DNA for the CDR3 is TGTGCCAGCAGTCCTCCGTTGCGTGGGGTTTCGGGTGAGCAGTTCTTC.

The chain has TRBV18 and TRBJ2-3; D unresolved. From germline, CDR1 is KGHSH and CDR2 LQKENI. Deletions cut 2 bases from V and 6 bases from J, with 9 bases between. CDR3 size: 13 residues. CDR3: CASSPTATDTQYF. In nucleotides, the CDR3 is TGTGCCAGCTCACCAACGGCTACCGATACGCAGTATTTT.

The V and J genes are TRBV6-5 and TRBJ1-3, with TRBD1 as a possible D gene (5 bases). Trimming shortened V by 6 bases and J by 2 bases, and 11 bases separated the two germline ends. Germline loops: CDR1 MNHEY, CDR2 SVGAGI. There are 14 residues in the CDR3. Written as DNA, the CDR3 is TGTGCCAGCAGCCCGGGGGGGACTGGAAACACCATATATTTT. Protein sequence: CASSPGGTGNTIYF.

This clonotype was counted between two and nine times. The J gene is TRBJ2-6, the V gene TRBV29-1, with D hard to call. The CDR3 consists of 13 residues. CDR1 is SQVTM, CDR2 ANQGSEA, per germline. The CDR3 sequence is CSADQAGANVLTF. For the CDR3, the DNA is TGCAGTGCAGATCAGGCTGGGGCCAACGTCCTGACTTTC.

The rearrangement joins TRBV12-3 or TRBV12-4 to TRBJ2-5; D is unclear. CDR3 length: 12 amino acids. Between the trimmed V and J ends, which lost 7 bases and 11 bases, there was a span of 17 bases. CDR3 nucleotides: TGTGCCAGCAACCTGGGAAAAGGAGAGCAGTACTTC. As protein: CASNLGKGEQYF.

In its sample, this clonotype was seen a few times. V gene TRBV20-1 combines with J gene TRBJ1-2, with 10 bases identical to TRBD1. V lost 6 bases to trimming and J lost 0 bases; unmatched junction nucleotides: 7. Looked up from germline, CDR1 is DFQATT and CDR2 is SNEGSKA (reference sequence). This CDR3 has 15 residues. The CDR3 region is CSAPGQGKANYGYTF. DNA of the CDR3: TGCAGTGCCCCGGGACAGGGGAAGGCTAACTATGGCTACACCTTC.

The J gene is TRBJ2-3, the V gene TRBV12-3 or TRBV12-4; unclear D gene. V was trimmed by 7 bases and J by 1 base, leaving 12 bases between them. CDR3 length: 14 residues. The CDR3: CASKWTRGTDTQYF. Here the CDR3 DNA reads TGTGCCAGCAAGTGGACCCGGGGCACAGATACGCAGTATTTT.

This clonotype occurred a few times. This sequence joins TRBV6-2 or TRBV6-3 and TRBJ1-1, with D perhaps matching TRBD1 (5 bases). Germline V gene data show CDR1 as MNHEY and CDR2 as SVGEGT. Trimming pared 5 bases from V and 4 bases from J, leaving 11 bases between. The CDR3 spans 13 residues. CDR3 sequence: CASSLGVTTEAFF. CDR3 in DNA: TGTGCCAGCAGTCTAGGGGTGACCACTGAAGCTTTCTTT.

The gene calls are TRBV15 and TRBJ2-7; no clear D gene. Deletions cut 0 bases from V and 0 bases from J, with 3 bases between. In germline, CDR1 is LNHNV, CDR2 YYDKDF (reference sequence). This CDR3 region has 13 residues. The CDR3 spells CATSREPSYEQYF. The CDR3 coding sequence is TGTGCCACCAGCAGAGAACCCTCCTACGAGCAGTACTTC.